This T cell receptor (beta chain) was obtained from a study of Ad26.COV2.S vaccination and SARS-CoV-2 variants. Trimming at V came to 0 bases and at J to 10 bases, leaving 7 bases not matched to a gene. Germline V gene sequence: CDR1 SGDLS, CDR2 YYNGEE. The CDR3 runs 15 residues. The sample's treatment: approximately 18 received Ad26.COV2.S at low or high dose, single or two shots; several received placebo; per-sample allocation not given. The samples date from day 63 after the first vaccine or placebo injection. The assay was immunoSEQ multiplex PCR, and TCRdb's table has in-frame clones only and misses some. This sample has 440,000 or so clones; about nine tenths occur once, and the top ten carry about 4.5%.

The specimen comprised peripheral blood, sampled in a trial of Ad26.COV2.S vaccine versus placebo. The sequence was obtained from a person aged 18-60 years who received the Ad26.COV2.S COVID-19 vaccine or a placebo. The gene calls are TRBV9 and TRBJ2-1, with 10 bases that match TRBD2. CDR3 region: CASSVDGLAVVEQFF. CDR3 bases: TGTGCCAGCAGCGTAGACGGACTAGCGGTAGTAGAGCAGTTCTTC.